These 12 T cell receptor beta chains were all obtained from the same sample, sequenced in a study of blood T cell repertoires in COVID-19. TCRdb keeps only in-frame clones here, not all; method: immunoSEQ multiplex PCR. The table has roughly 150,000 clones, 80% seen once. Sample: peripheral blood. The origin of the receptors is a woman aged 50 to 65 with acute or convalescent COVID-19.

The chain joins TRBV29-1 to TRBJ2-1; 8 nucleotides match TRBD2. Germline V gene data show CDR1 as SQVTM and CDR2 as ANQGSEA. The V and J ends lost 4 bases and 2 bases, in that order; junction bases with no gene match: 4. The CDR3 sequence is 14 residues long. The CDR3 DNA reads as TGCAGCGTTGCCACTAGCGGTACCTACAATGAGCAGTTCTTC. This sequence encodes CSVATSGTYNEQFF.

The CDR3 region has the DNA TGTGCCAGCAAATTAAGCGGGACAACTAATGAAAAACTGTTTTTT. Protein sequence: CASKLSGTTNEKLFF. The J gene is TRBJ1-4, the V gene TRBV6-5; no definite D call. The V end lost 7 bases, the J end lost 0 bases, and 12 bases lay between the germline ends. The CDR3 spans 15 residues. Germline V gene sequence: CDR1 MNHEY, CDR2 SVGAGI.

This sequence joins TRBV29-1 and TRBJ2-2; 8 nucleotides agree with TRBD1. The CDR3 runs 13 residues. Germline V gene lookup returns CDR1 SQVTM and CDR2 ANQGSEA. V dropped 7 bases and J dropped 3; count of bases not matched to a gene: 4. The CDR3 nucleotides read TGCAGCGCTGGACAGGGTGACACCGGGGAGCTGTTTTTT. Its translation is CSAGQGDTGELFF.

The chain recombines TRBV28 with TRBJ2-7; 9 bases are shared with TRBD1. Per germline, CDR1 MDHEN and CDR2 SYDVKM. The CDR3 spans 15 residues. The V and J ends lost 4 bases and 1 base, in that order; junction bases with no gene match: 5. The CDR3 region is CASSSQGAHSYEQYF. The DNA for the CDR3 is TGTGCCAGCAGTTCACAGGGGGCGCATTCCTACGAGCAGTACTTC. Complete variable domain (other parts from reference TRBV28 and TRBJ2-7): DVKVTQSSRYLVKRTGEKVFLECVQDMDHENMFWYRQDPGLGLRLIYFSYDVKMKEKGDIPEGYSVSREKKERFSLILESASTNQTSMYLCASSSQGAHSYEQYFGPGTRLTVT.

The chain has TRBV10-3 and TRBJ1-4; D is unresolved. Trimming pared 3 bases from V and 13 bases from J, leaving 15 bases between. The CDR3 is made up of 13 amino acids. The germline gives CDR1 ENHRY, CDR2 SYGVKD. CDR3 coding DNA: TGTGCCATCAGTGATCGGACCCGGCGGGGACTGTTTTTT. This codes for CAISDRTRRGLFF.

The CDR3: CASTMEGRKETQYF. CDR3 DNA sequence: TGTGCCAGCACCATGGAGGGTCGGAAAGAGACCCAGTACTTC. V gene TRBV7-8 combines with J gene TRBJ2-5; D is perhaps TRBD2 (6 bases). CDR3 size: 14 residues. Germline lookup yields CDR1 SGHVS and CDR2 FQNEAQ. V was trimmed by 7 bases and J by 3 bases, leaving 15 bases between them.

The V and J genes are TRBV28 and TRBJ1-6; possibly TRBD1 for D (5 bases). Germline-derived CDR1 and CDR2 are MDHEN and SYDVKM. The CDR3 runs to 13 residues. Trimming removed 5 bases at V and 8 bases at J, with 10 bases between. The CDR3 is CASSDRQYSPLHF. In DNA form, the CDR3 reads TGTGCCAGCAGTGACCGACAGTATTCACCCCTCCACTTT. The variable domain in full, completed from reference TRBV28 and TRBJ1-6, reads DVKVTQSSRYLVKRTGEKVFLECVQDMDHENMFWYRQDPGLGLRLIYFSYDVKMKEKGDIPEGYSVSREKKERFSLILESASTNQTSMYLCASSDRQYSPLHFGNGTRLTVT.

There are a few counts of this clone. The chain links TRBV27 to TRBJ2-1; no reliable D call. The ends were cut back, 4 bases at V and 2 bases at J, with 12 bases in the middle. Per germline, CDR1 MNHEY and CDR2 SMNVEV (reference sequence). The CDR3 consists of 15 residues. The CDR3 DNA reads TGTGCCAGCAGTTCCTCCCTCACAGCCTACAATGAGCAGTTCTTC. Encoded protein: CASSSSLTAYNEQFF.

The chain's CDR3 is CASETGGGYTF. The DNA for the CDR3 is TGTGCCAGTGAGACAGGGGGCGGCTACACCTTC. This chain connects TRBV19 to TRBJ1-2; 10 bases align to TRBD1. This CDR3 region has 11 residues. Unmatched junction bases numbered 2, after V lost 8 bases and J lost 8 bases. From germline, CDR1 is LNHDA and CDR2 SQIVND (reference sequence).

CDR3 in amino acids: CASRATLGLSETQYF. CDR3 DNA sequence: TGTGCCAGTAGGGCCACCTTGGGGCTCTCGGAGACCCAGTACTTC. The chain employs TRBV19 and TRBJ2-5, with D tentatively TRBD1 (5 bases). The V end was cut by 6 bases, the J end by 5 bases, with 19 bases between. The germline gives CDR1 LNHDA, CDR2 SQIVND (reference sequence). The CDR3 spans 15 residues.

The V call is TRBV19, the J call TRBJ2-2; TRBD1 matches 10 bases. The CDR3 has 14 amino acids. V trimming: 7 bases; J trimming: 4 bases; junction bases outside the gene matches: 3. Looked up from germline, CDR1 is LNHDA and CDR2 is SQIVND (reference sequence). CDR3 residues: CASTGQGSTGELFF. Here the CDR3 DNA reads TGTGCCAGTACGGGACAGGGGTCCACCGGGGAGCTGTTTTTT.

V gene TRBV5-6 combines with J gene TRBJ1-2; D call uncertain. The CDR3 totals 13 residues. Germline V gene lookup returns CDR1 SGHDT and CDR2 YYEEEE. With 0 bases removed from V and 6 bases from J, the gap between germline ends came to 9 bases. The CDR3 nucleotides read TGTGCCAGCAGCTTGGGAGGGCCCGATGGCTACACCTTC. This gives the protein CASSLGGPDGYTF.